This T cell receptor beta chain was retrieved from a study of T cells and Merkel cell carcinoma outcomes. A note on this clone: Its antigen remains unknown.

General observations from the study: Reportedly, T-cell repertoire with density predicts Merkel cell carcinoma outcomes.

TCRdb's table, derived via immunoSEQ multiplex PCR, lists solely in-frame clones and lacks some. The table records roughly 4,600 clones, about 85% of them present only once. This clonotype originated in a human donor with Merkel cell carcinoma. Material for sequencing was tumor tissue from Merkel cell carcinoma.

The CDR3 region is CASSSLAGGGEQYF. As DNA, the CDR3 is TGTGCCAGCAGCAGTCTAGCGGGGGGCGGCGAGCAGTACTTC. The chain uses TRBV7-2 and TRBJ2-7, with 11 bases that match TRBD2. Germline V gives CDR1 SGHTA, CDR2 FQGNSA. Germline trimming cut 5 bases from V and 6 bases from J; bases unmatched to any gene: 6. The CDR3 is 14 amino acids.